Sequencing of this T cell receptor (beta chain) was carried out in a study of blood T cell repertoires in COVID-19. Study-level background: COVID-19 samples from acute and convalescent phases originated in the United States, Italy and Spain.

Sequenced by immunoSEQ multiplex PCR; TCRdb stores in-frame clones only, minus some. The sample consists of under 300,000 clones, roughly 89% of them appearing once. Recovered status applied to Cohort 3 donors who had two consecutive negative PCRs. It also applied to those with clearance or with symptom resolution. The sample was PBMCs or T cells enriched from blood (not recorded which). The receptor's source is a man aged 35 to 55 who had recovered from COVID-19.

The CDR3 here is CASSLWTGRNYGYTF. In DNA form, the CDR3 reads TGTGCCAGCAGCCTCTGGACAGGGCGGAACTATGGCTACACCTTC. The chain has TRBV3-1 (or the pseudogene TRBV3-2) and TRBJ1-2; 8 positions agree with TRBD1. The CDR3 consists of 15 residues. J gave up 2 bases and V 4 bases, and 6 bases lay outside the gene matches. CDR1 is LGHDT, CDR2 YNNKEL, per germline (reference sequence).